This T cell receptor (beta chain) was sequenced during a study of blood T cells in healthy people across ages. Study-level points and caveats: Diversity figures based on one million T cells were deemed too low. Leaving the PBMCs unsorted stopped any conclusive comparison of naive versus antigen-experienced cells.

About 9.6 milliliters of peripheral blood were drawn from each donor into EDTA-treated tubes. Alongside a J-beta primer mix, a sample-barcoded 5' primer served in a second PCR lasting about 6 to 11 cycles. Unique molecular identifiers of 12 random nucleotides labeled each cDNA. TCRdb reanalysed the 5' RACE reads using MiXCR and keeps one entry per CDR3 protein. The sample has around 800,000 distinct CDR3 sequences; under 80% are singletons. Germline CDR1 SGHTA, CDR2 FQGTGA. The junction had 9 bases not matched to a gene; V was cut back by 5 bases and J by 6 bases. The CDR3 spans 15 residues. A word on this clonotype: Its antigen remains unidentified.

The receptor was isolated from a man aged 25-40 years in good health. The rearrangement links TRBV7-3 to TRBJ2-3, with 9 bases identical to TRBD2. The specimen sequenced was blood. DNA for the CDR3: TGTGCCAGCAGCCTCGAGGGCGGGGGGGCTGATACGCAGTATTTT. Translating it yields CASSLEGGGADTQYF.